These 16 T cell receptor beta chains were sequenced from one sample in a study of shared clonotypes between healthy human individuals (dated by TCRdb to 2019 to 2021). The receptor library was made with the immunoSEQ multiplex PCR assay. Held by TCRdb, this immuneACCESS table contains in-frame sequences only and omits some clones. Under half of the omission traces to an unresolved V gene where checked; the cause of the rest is unknown. This sample comprises about 820,000 clones, about 92% of them detected only once. The top ten clones comprise about 25% of the sample. For the CD8 naive samples, CD45RO-negative cells were positively selected for CCR7, yielding a CD45RA+CCR7+ population from which TemRA cells were excluded. Sequenced material: naive CD8+ T cells sorted from blood. In the paper's terms, the cell subset or site label means: CD45RA+CCR7+. The receptor set was obtained from a young man in good health.

The chain couples TRBV7-9 to TRBJ2-1; D might be TRBD2 (5 bases). V was trimmed by 1 base and J by 8 bases, leaving 15 bases between them. The CDR3 runs to 15 residues. Per germline, CDR1 SEHNR and CDR2 FQNEAQ (reference sequence). The CDR3 protein is CASSLVWEPPDEQFF. The CDR3, as DNA: TGTGCCAGCAGCTTAGTGTGGGAGCCCCCTGATGAGCAGTTCTTC.

V usage is TRBV28 and J usage is TRBJ2-3; 12 bases agree with TRBD2. Germline CDR1 reads MDHEN; CDR2 reads SYDVKM. The CDR3 spans 18 residues. V lost 5 bases to trimming and J lost 0 bases; unmatched junction nucleotides: 9. DNA of the CDR3: TGTGCCAGCAGTCCAGAGACTAGCGGGAGACCGAGCACAGATACGCAGTATTTT. The encoded protein is CASSPETSGRPSTDTQYF.

The rearrangement links TRBV7-9 to TRBJ1-5; 8 nucleotides line up with TRBD1. Germline V gene lookup returns CDR1 SEHNR and CDR2 FQNEAQ (reference sequence). This CDR3 has 19 amino acids. The junction had 19 bases not matched to a gene; V was cut back by 5 bases and J by 4 bases. DNA for the CDR3: TGTGCCAGCAGCAACGCCGTGAGACAGGGGACTATGATGAATCAGCCCCAGCATTTT. Its protein product is CASSNAVRQGTMMNQPQHF.

The V call is TRBV10-3, the J call TRBJ2-3; 16 bases are shared with TRBD2. The junction had 5 bases not matched to a gene; V was cut back by 3 bases and J by 2 bases. This CDR3 comprises 18 residues. Germline V gives CDR1 ENHRY, CDR2 SYGVKD. CDR3 coding DNA: TGTGCCATCAGTGAACCGGGACTAGCGGGAGGGCCCACAGATACGCAGTATTTT. Translation gives CAISEPGLAGGPTDTQYF.

The chain couples TRBV19 to TRBJ2-1; D is unclear. CDR3 length: 14 residues. The germline CDR1 and CDR2 sequences are LNHDA and SQIVND (reference sequence). Trimming removed 3 bases at V and 0 bases at J, with 6 bases between. The CDR3: CASSMTSSYNEQFF. The CDR3 DNA reads as TGTGCCAGTAGTATGACGAGCTCCTACAATGAGCAGTTCTTC.

The CDR3 protein is CASSFMALVEGGEAFF. The CDR3 region has the DNA TGTGCCAGCAGTTTTATGGCCCTTGTCGAGGGGGGTGAAGCTTTCTTT. V and J are TRBV28 and TRBJ1-1; D might be TRBD1 (6 bases). The ends were cut back, 3 bases at V and 7 bases at J, with 21 bases in the middle. Germline V gene sequence: CDR1 MDHEN, CDR2 SYDVKM. The CDR3 totals 16 residues.

A remark on this clone: In the same sample, other DNA sequences code for this CDR3. The chain recombines TRBV5-1 with TRBJ2-3, with 11 bases aligning to TRBD2. The CDR3 loop spans 16 amino acids. Trimming cost V 4 bases and J 0 bases; bases outside gene matches: 4. In germline, CDR1 is SGHRS, CDR2 YFSETQ. In DNA form, the CDR3 reads TGCGCCAGCAGCCCCAGACTAGCGGGAAGCACAGATACGCAGTATTTT. Translation gives CASSPRLAGSTDTQYF.

This clone was observed once. The chain couples TRBV6-5 to TRBJ2-1, with 10 bases aligning to TRBD1. The germline CDR1 and CDR2 sequences are MNHEY and SVGAGI. The CDR3 contains 15 residues. Germline trimming cut 6 bases from V and 8 bases from J; bases unmatched to any gene: 10. The DNA for the CDR3 is TGTGCCAGCAGATCCGGGACAGGGGTTTCGGATGAGCAGTTCTTC. This codes for CASRSGTGVSDEQFF.

V usage is TRBV11-2 and J usage is TRBJ2-7; D is uncertain. The CDR3 is 12 residues long. Germline assignment: CDR1 SGHAT and CDR2 FQNNGV. Trimming took 3 bases from V and 5 from J, leaving 8 bases between them. The CDR3 nucleotides read TGTGCCAGCAGCTTTCCCGCCGACGAGCAGTACTTC. Translating it yields CASSFPADEQYF.

This chain connects TRBV27 to TRBJ2-2, with TRBD2 matching over 8 bases. Germline lookup yields CDR1 MNHEY and CDR2 SMNVEV (reference sequence). The CDR3 sequence is 18 residues long. V shed 2 bases, J shed 4 bases, and the junction held 12 bases outside the gene matches. The DNA for the CDR3 is TGTGCCAGCAGTTTAACGCGGGCTAGCGGGTTATCCACCGGGGAGCTGTTTTTT. It is translated as CASSLTRASGLSTGELFF.

This clone occurred once. This chain links TRBV4-3 with TRBJ2-7; D gene ambiguous. Germline lookup yields CDR1 LGHNA and CDR2 YSLEER. The CDR3 loop spans 14 amino acids. The V end lost 1 base, the J end lost 2 bases, and 9 bases lay between the germline ends. The CDR3 DNA is TGCGCCAGCAGCCAAGTGTGGGGAACCTACGAGCAGTACTTC. As protein: CASSQVWGTYEQYF.

The rearrangement links TRBV10-2 to TRBJ1-5; tentative D call: TRBD1 (5 bases). CDR3 size: 13 residues. Trimming left V 9 bases short and J 0 bases short, with 9 bases between. CDR1 and CDR2 (germline): WSHSY, SAAADI. The CDR3 protein is CASTGYSNQPQHF. The CDR3, as DNA: TGCGCCAGTACAGGATATAGCAATCAGCCCCAGCATTTT.

The chain combines TRBV7-8 with TRBJ2-7, with D possibly matching TRBD2 (5 bases). Trimming removed 8 bases at V and 0 bases at J, with 11 bases between. Germline V gene lookup returns CDR1 SGHVS and CDR2 FQNEAQ. CDR3 length equals 13 residues. This CDR3 is CASRGKDSYEQYF. DNA of the CDR3: TGTGCCAGCCGGGGAAAGGACTCCTACGAGCAGTACTTC.

This clone was found once. The V and J genes are TRBV7-2 and TRBJ2-1, with TRBD2 identical over 8 bases. Germline V gene sequence: CDR1 SGHTA, CDR2 FQGNSA. With 2 bases clipped from V and 3 bases from J, the junction kept 6 bases outside the gene matches. This CDR3 comprises 16 residues. The CDR3 region has the DNA TGTGCCAGCAGCTTAAGCGGGGGAAAAGGCTACAATGAGCAGTTCTTC. Encoded protein: CASSLSGGKGYNEQFF.

This sequence joins TRBV9 and TRBJ1-1; D not resolved. The CDR3 runs to 14 residues. The germline V and J ends were trimmed by 0 bases and 4 bases, with 10 bases remaining between them. The germline V gene encodes CDR1 SGDLS and CDR2 YYNGEE. The CDR3, as DNA: TGTGCCAGCAGCGTAGCTGGAGGGCTCACTGAAGCTTTCTTT. Translating gives CASSVAGGLTEAFF.

The CDR3 is CATSRVIADDTDTQYF. Written as DNA, the CDR3 is TGTGCCACCAGCAGAGTGATAGCGGATGACACAGATACGCAGTATTTT. The rearrangement joins TRBV15 to TRBJ2-3, with TRBD2 as a possible D gene (6 bases). There are 16 residues in the CDR3. CDR1 is LNHNV and CDR2 is YYDKDF in the germline V gene (reference sequence). The germline V and J ends were trimmed by 1 base and 2 bases, with 13 bases remaining between them.